These 14 T cell receptor beta chains share one sample of origin, sequenced in a study of cytomegalovirus exposure and HLA in healthy donors. The PCR contained 60 Vbeta and 13 Jbeta primers. Assay used: immunoSEQ multiplex PCR; TCRdb lists only in-frame clones, some missing. The sample lists about 140,000 clones, approximately 84% occurring once. Sequenced input: PBMCs. Receptors were obtained from a woman between 40 and 55 years old in good health and CMV-seronegative.

The chain combines TRBV7-9 with TRBJ2-5, with D tentatively TRBD1 (5 bases). Matching the DNA end better, TRBJ2-7 makes the J call doubtful. The CDR3 is 13 residues long. Germline V gives CDR1 SEHNR, CDR2 FQNEAQ (reference sequence). CDR3 nucleotide sequence: TGTGCCAGCAGCTCGCCCAGGGTCTACGAGCAGTACTTC. Amino acid sequence: CASSSPRVYEQYF.

V usage is TRBV11-3 and J usage is TRBJ2-7; 7 positions match TRBD1. CDR3 length equals 16 residues. Germline lookup yields CDR1 SGHNT and CDR2 YENEEA. The J segment lost 4 bases and the V segment lost 4 bases, leaving 13 bases of the junction unmatched. The CDR3 sequence: CASSSDPMTGQYEQYF. The CDR3 DNA sequence: TGTGCCAGCAGCTCCGACCCCATGACAGGGCAGTACGAGCAGTACTTC.

This clone was observed a handful of times. The CDR3 coding sequence is TGTGCCAGCAGCTTAGGGACAGGGGAGGAGACCCAGTACTTC. Translating gives CASSLGTGEETQYF. The genes are TRBV7-6 and TRBJ2-5; 9 bases map to TRBD1. CDR1 and CDR2 from the germline V gene are SGHVS and FNYEAQ. V lost 1 base to trimming and J lost 5 bases; unmatched junction nucleotides: 2. The CDR3 contains 14 residues.

This clone has a single count. This sequence joins TRBV10-3 and TRBJ1-1; maybe TRBD1 (6 bases). The germline V and J ends were trimmed by 5 bases and 6 bases, with 16 bases remaining between them. CDR3 length: 14 residues. The germline V gene encodes CDR1 ENHRY and CDR2 SYGVKD. CDR3 nucleotide sequence: TGTGCCATCAGTCTACAGGGAACTGGCTCTGAAGCTTTCTTT. This codes for CAISLQGTGSEAFF.

The sample holds a few counts of this clone. This sample also contains other DNA sequences that code for the same CDR3. The gene calls are TRBV28 and TRBJ1-5; 9 nucleotides align to TRBD1. The CDR3 consists of 16 residues. Germline V gives CDR1 MDHEN, CDR2 SYDVKM. Unmatched junction bases numbered 9, after V lost 6 bases and J lost 3 bases. The CDR3 nucleotides read TGTGCCAGCAGGCTGCCGGGACAGGGTAACAATCAGCCCCAGCATTTT. This sequence encodes CASRLPGQGNNQPQHF.

About this clone: The junction and the germline gene differ at one end; a read error may be behind it. This specimen includes other DNA sequences encoding the same CDR3. This chain uses TRBV5-6 with TRBJ2-5; 10 bases line up with TRBD2. CDR1 and CDR2 from the germline V gene are SGHDT and YYEEEE. The CDR3 covers 13 residues. CDR3 sequence: CATWTSGQETQYF. CDR3 nucleotide sequence: TGTGCCACCTGGACTAGCGGCCAAGAAACCCAGTACTTC.

V and J are TRBV11-2 and TRBJ2-1; D not resolved. CDR1 SGHAT and CDR2 FQNNGV come from the germline V gene. This CDR3 contains 14 residues. Trimming stripped 3 bases from V and 2 bases from J, with 8 bases between. The chain's CDR3 is CASSFQVTYNEQFF. The CDR3 bases are TGTGCCAGCAGCTTCCAGGTCACCTACAATGAGCAGTTCTTC. The full variable domain, completed using reference TRBV11-2 and TRBJ2-1, is EAGVAQSPRYKIIEKRQSVAFWCNPISGHATLYWYQQILGQGPKLLIQFQNNGVVDDSQLPKDRFSAERLKGVDSTLKIQPAKLEDSAVYLCASSFQVTYNEQFFGPGTRLTVL.

The chain carries TRBV5-6 and TRBJ2-4; 8 bases line up with TRBD2. The CDR3 contains 13 residues. Germline V gene data show CDR1 as SGHDT and CDR2 as YYEEEE. With 4 bases clipped from V and 9 bases from J, the junction kept 6 bases outside the gene matches. CDR3 nucleotide sequence: TGTGCCAGCAGCCCGGGACTAGTAAGCATTCAGTACTTC. This sequence encodes CASSPGLVSIQYF.

This clone is a singleton in its sample. The rearrangement joins TRBV6-6 to TRBJ2-7, with TRBD1 matching 8 bases. From germline, CDR1 is MNHNY and CDR2 SVGAGI (reference sequence). Trimming at V came to 4 bases and at J to 0 bases, leaving 5 bases not matched to a gene. This CDR3 spans 15 amino acids. The DNA for the CDR3 is TGTGCCAGCAGTTCATCCGGGACAGGCTCCTACGAGCAGTACTTC. It specifies CASSSSGTGSYEQYF.

The chain recombines TRBV27 with TRBJ2-7; D remains ambiguous. The germline V and J ends were trimmed by 4 bases and 2 bases, with 9 bases remaining between them. In germline, CDR1 is MNHEY, CDR2 SMNVEV (reference sequence). The CDR3 covers 13 residues. CDR3 coding DNA: TGTGCCAGCAGTTCTTACCCGGCCTACGAGCAGTACTTC. Its translation is CASSSYPAYEQYF.

The chain is built from TRBV5-6 and TRBJ2-1, with 8 bases matching TRBD2. This CDR3 contains 15 residues. Germline trimming cut 0 bases from V and 7 bases from J; bases unmatched to any gene: 6. Per germline, CDR1 SGHDT and CDR2 YYEEEE. The CDR3 here is CASSLGVAGWNEQFF. The CDR3 DNA is TGTGCCAGCAGCTTGGGGGTAGCGGGGTGGAATGAGCAGTTCTTC. Combining the CDR3 with reference TRBV5-6 and TRBJ2-1 gives the whole variable domain DAGVTQSPTHLIKTRGQQVTLRCSPKSGHDTVSWYQQALGQGPQFIFQYYEEEERQRGNFPDRFSGHQFPNYSSELNVNALLLGDSALYLCASSLGVAGWNEQFFGPGTRLTVL.

This chain joins TRBV7-9 and TRBJ2-6; 7 bases map to TRBD1. The CDR3 contains 17 residues. Germline CDR1 is SEHNR and CDR2 is FQNEAQ (reference sequence). Germline trimming cut 5 bases from V and 1 base from J; bases unmatched to any gene: 8. The CDR3: CASSLTGMGSGANVLTF. Here the CDR3 DNA reads TGTGCCAGCAGCCTGACAGGGATGGGGTCTGGGGCCAACGTCCTGACTTTC.

This chain joins TRBV7-9 and TRBJ2-5, with 9 bases fitting TRBD1. CDR1 is SEHNR, CDR2 FQNEAQ, per germline (reference sequence). Germline trimming cut 1 base from V and 4 bases from J; bases unmatched to any gene: 7. The CDR3 sequence is 16 residues long. The CDR3 nucleotides read TGTGCCAGCAGCTTAGTGTGGGACAGGGATGCAGAGACCCAGTACTTC. Protein: CASSLVWDRDAETQYF. Full variable domain (missing parts from reference TRBV7-9 and TRBJ2-5): DTGVSQNPRHKITKRGQNVTFRCDPISEHNRLYWYRQTLGQGPEFLTYFQNEAQLEKSRLLSDRFSAERPKGSFSTLEIQRTEQGDSAMYLCASSLVWDRDAETQYFGPGTRLLVL.

The rearrangement joins TRBV19 to TRBJ2-7, with D tentatively TRBD1 (5 bases). Per germline, CDR1 LNHDA and CDR2 SQIVND (reference sequence). The CDR3 extends over 15 amino acids. V was pared by 5 bases and J by 5 bases, with 19 bases between. In DNA, the CDR3 is TGTGCCAGTAGTCCCCGGGCCGCATCCAGGGACGAGCAGTACTTC. Amino acids: CASSPRAASRDEQYF. The whole variable domain, remainder taken from reference TRBV19 and TRBJ2-7, is DGGITQSPKYLFRKEGQNVTLSCEQNLNHDAMYWYRQDPGQGLRLIYYSQIVNDFQKGDIAEGYSVSREKKESFPLTVTSAQKNPTAFYLCASSPRAASRDEQYFGPGTRLTVT.